This TCR beta chain derives from a study of blood T cell repertoires in COVID-19. Repertoires were generated with immunoSEQ multiplex PCR, while TCRdb's copy carries only in-frame clones and drops some. Among 150,000 to 200,000 clones listed, roughly 87% were seen once. This CDR3 has 14 residues. Trimming stripped 2 bases from V and 6 bases from J, with 14 bases between. Germline V gives CDR1 SGHRS, CDR2 YFSETQ. The chain carries TRBV5-1 and TRBJ1-2; no clear D. The receptor was derived from a man aged 45-60 years who had recovered from COVID-19. The sequenced material came from PBMCs or T cells enriched from blood (not recorded which). The CDR3 DNA is TGCGCCAGCAGCTTAAAAGTGCCTACGGATGGCTACACCTTC. Translation: CASSLKVPTDGYTF. Full variable domain (outside the CDR3, taken from reference TRBV5-1 and TRBJ1-2): KAGVTQTPRYLIKTRGQQVTLSCSPISGHRSVSWYQQTPGQGLQFLFEYFSETQRNKGNFPGRFSGRQFSNSRSEMNVSTLELGDSALYLCASSLKVPTDGYTFGSGTRLTVV.